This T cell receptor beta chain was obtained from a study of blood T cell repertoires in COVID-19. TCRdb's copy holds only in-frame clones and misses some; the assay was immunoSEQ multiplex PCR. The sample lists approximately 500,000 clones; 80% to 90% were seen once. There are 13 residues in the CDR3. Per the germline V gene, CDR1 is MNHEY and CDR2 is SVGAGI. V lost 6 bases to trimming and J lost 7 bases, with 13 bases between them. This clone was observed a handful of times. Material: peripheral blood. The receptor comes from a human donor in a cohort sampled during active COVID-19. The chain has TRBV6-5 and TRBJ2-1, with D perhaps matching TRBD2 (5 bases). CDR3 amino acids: CASSLKGGNEQFF. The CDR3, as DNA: TGTGCCAGCAGCCTCAAGGGCGGGAATGAGCAGTTCTTC.